This TCR beta chain stems from a study of blood T cell repertoires in COVID-19 (dated by TCRdb to the early 2020s). About the full investigation: The collaborator samples originated in the United States, Italy and Spain and spanned the acute and convalescent phases of COVID-19. The material from the prospective study consisted of cDNA or gDNA derived from T cells, B-cell-depleted T cells, or PBMCs. The dataset comprised deeply sampled blood TCRbeta repertoires from subjects exposed to, actively infected with, or recovered from COVID-19. A freely available public database, intended as a resource for researchers studying the immune response to SARS-CoV-2, is where the repertoires were released. Samples came from the ongoing ImmuneRACE study (first 160 participants) plus 1,254 subjects from 6 global collaborators. The sample metadata nearly always contained a de-identified subject ID, COVID-19 status, age in years and sex. Where available, HLA class I and class II types were obtained from metadata supplied by the sample provider rather than from assay-based typing.

The germline V gene (reference sequence) sets CDR1 to LNHDA and CDR2 to SQIVND. The CDR3 spans 16 residues, from the cysteine through the phenylalanine. The sequence is cut down to CDR3 DNA, 48 bases in frame from base 1. Germline trimming: 4 bases from V, 0 bases from J; junction bases outside gene matches: 8. The table lists this clone with a count of one. The antigen it recognizes is unknown. No much larger clone exists at a distance of one base, and base qualities are not known. Collaborating institutions collected whole blood in K2EDTA tubes following their own protocols. Collaborator samples were shipped for TCRbeta analysis as frozen whole blood, isolated PBMCs, or DNA extracted from either sample type. TCRbeta CDR3 regions were amplified from genomic DNA by means of the immunoSEQ Assay, a bias-controlled multiplex PCR. The published analysis was carried out like this. Within the assay, amplification of reference gene primers was used to estimate how many nucleated cells each sample contained. To quantify the absolute abundance of each unique TCRbeta CDR3 rearrangement, sequence reads were collapsed and filtered. Productive Simpson clonality was computed per sample as the square root of Simpson's diversity index over productive rearrangements. Drawn from immuneACCESS, this table holds only the in-frame rearrangements with V and J called that TCRdb kept. Clones are partly lost; checked studies trace under half to an unresolved V gene and leave the rest unexplained. V, J and clone size are taken as reported in that table, and D and trimming were inferred from the DNA itself. Here the sample has under 250,000 clones; roughly 75% occur a single time. The ten largest clones take up more than 7% of the sample.

Overall study results and their limits: How much clinical and demographic metadata was included differed by source and by participant, and the metadata was provided uncurated.

Sequenced sample: peripheral blood. The TCR comes from a woman in her 70s with acute or convalescent COVID-19. The sequence joins TRBV19 to TRBJ1-1, and 7 junction bases match TRBD1. The CDR3 amino acid sequence is: CASSRQTGALNTEAFF. The base sequence is TGTGCCAGTAGTAGGCAAACAGGGGCACTGAACACTGAAGCTTTCTTT.